This TCR beta chain was sequenced in a study of T cell repertoires in cytomegalovirus infection. In regard to this clonotype: The antigen remains unidentified.

TCRdb itself ran the reads through MiXCR, one entry per CDR3 protein. The table has 900,000 to 950,000 distinct CDR3 sequences, 30% to 40% seen once. The clonotype comes from a human donor in good health (CMV status not recorded). Some clones in this sample may be carry-over from other donors' samples. This sample comprised cultured CD8+ T cells from PBMCs, obtained from culture after CMV antigen stimulation.

The DNA for the CDR3 is TGTGCTAGTGGTCGCTTACGGACAGGGGAGTACCAAGAGACCCAGTACTTC. This translates into CASGRLRTGEYQETQYF. The chain employs TRBV12-5 and TRBJ2-5, with TRBD1 matching over 9 bases. The CDR3 spans 17 residues. The germline V gene has CDR1 LGHNT and CDR2 FRNRAP. V lost 5 bases, J lost 0 bases, and 10 bases stayed unmatched.